The TCR beta chain under discussion was sequenced for a study of tumour-infiltrating T cells in Burkitt lymphoma. With 0 bases removed from V and 5 bases from J, the gap between germline ends came to 6 bases. The CDR3 is 12 residues long. From germline, CDR1 is SQVTM and CDR2 ANQGSEA. This table comes from immunoSEQ multiplex PCR, and its TCRdb copy is limited to in-frame clones, with some not included. The table has around 46,000 clones, about a third seen once. This chain connects TRBV29-1 to TRBJ2-3; D gene ambiguous. Sequenced sample: tumor tissue. The source is a human donor with Burkitt lymphoma. DNA of the CDR3: TGCAGCGTTGAAGATGCAAGAGATACGCAGTATTTT. It is translated as CSVEDARDTQYF.